One and the same sample provided the 23 T cell receptor beta chains below, sequenced in a study of radiotherapy plus CTLA-4 blockade in lung cancer. Profiling relied on immunoSEQ multiplex PCR, and the TCRdb table lists in-frame clones only, not all of them. The table shows approximately 77,000 clones, with 60% to 85% occurring only once. The sequenced sample was peripheral blood, obtained from a patient treated with radiotherapy plus ipilimumab. These receptors all stem from a human donor with non-small cell lung cancer whose response to radiotherapy plus ipilimumab could not be evaluated. Some clones in this sample may be carry-over from other donors' samples.

A note on this clone: Germline is not matched at one junction end, which may reflect a read error. This chain joins TRBV5-1 and TRBJ2-3; D possibly corresponds to TRBD2 (6 bases). The CDR3 spans 15 residues. Per the germline V gene, CDR1 is SGHRS and CDR2 is YFSETQ. CDR3: CASSPAEGNTDAQYF. The CDR3 DNA follows: TGCGCCAGCAGCCCAGCGGAGGGAAACACAGATGCGCAGTATTTT.

This clone was seen a few times. The chain recombines TRBV14 with TRBJ1-3, with D hard to call. Germline V gene sequence: CDR1 SGHDN, CDR2 FVKESK. Trimming removed 2 bases from V and 2 bases from J, with 10 bases in between. CDR3 size: 15 residues. The CDR3 DNA reads TGTGCCAGCAGCCAAACCCTAGCGGCTGGAAACACCATATATTTT. Translation gives CASSQTLAAGNTIYF.

The CDR3 region has the DNA TGTGCCAGCAGCGCGGGACAGGGAAGGGCAGAGACCCAGTACTTC. Translating it yields CASSAGQGRAETQYF. The rearrangement uses TRBV9 and TRBJ2-5, with 9 bases aligning to TRBD1. The junction had 7 bases not matched to a gene; V was cut back by 3 bases and J by 4 bases. Per germline, CDR1 SGDLS and CDR2 YYNGEE. The CDR3 has 15 amino acids.

CDR3 sequence reads: CASSPGTGFRSDEQYF. The CDR3 DNA reads as TGCGCCAGCAGCCCAGGGACAGGGTTTAGAAGCGACGAGCAGTACTTC. J is TRBJ2-7 and V is TRBV5-1; 9 bases agree with TRBD1. The germline V gene encodes CDR1 SGHRS and CDR2 YFSETQ. The trim removed 4 bases at V and 5 bases at J, leaving 13 bases unmatched. The CDR3 is 16 residues long.

The sample holds a few counts of this clone. The chain combines TRBV7-9 with TRBJ1-1, with unresolved D. The V and J ends lost 6 bases and 9 bases respectively, with 8 bases between them. The length of the CDR3 is 10 residues. Germline-derived CDR1 and CDR2 are SEHNR and FQNEAQ (reference sequence). Here the CDR3 reads CASRGRKAFF. The CDR3 DNA reads TGTGCCAGCAGGGGCAGGAAAGCTTTCTTT. The entire variable domain, with the rest obtained from reference TRBV7-9 and TRBJ1-1, is as follows: DTGVSQNPRHKITKRGQNVTFRCDPISEHNRLYWYRQTLGQGPEFLTYFQNEAQLEKSRLLSDRFSAERPKGSFSTLEIQRTEQGDSAMYLCASRGRKAFFGQGTRLTVV.

There are many counts of this clone. J is TRBJ2-3 and V is TRBV13, with TRBD2 identical over 16 bases. The CDR3 is 19 amino acids. CDR1 and CDR2 from the germline V gene are PRHDT and FYEKMQ (reference sequence). J was trimmed by 2 bases and V by 5 bases; bases with no gene match: 10. CDR3 bases: TGTGCCAGCAGCCACAGGGGACTAGCGGGGGGGTCTACCACAGATACGCAGTATTTT. It yields the protein CASSHRGLAGGSTTDTQYF.

This chain connects TRBV18 to TRBJ2-7; 11 bases align to TRBD2. J gave up 0 bases and V 3 bases, and 7 bases lay outside the gene matches. Germline CDR1 KGHSH, CDR2 LQKENI. The CDR3 loop spans 17 amino acids. The CDR3 reads CASSPLLAGGSSYEQYF. CDR3 nucleotide sequence: TGTGCCAGCTCACCTCTTCTAGCGGGGGGATCCTCCTACGAGCAGTACTTC.

The chain carries TRBV14 and TRBJ1-6; TRBD1 matches at 7 bases. Germline V gives CDR1 SGHDN, CDR2 FVKESK. With 0 bases clipped from V and 7 bases from J, the junction kept 0 bases outside the gene matches. The CDR3 contains 14 residues. DNA of the CDR3: TGTGCCAGCAGCCAAGAGACAGGGAATTCACCCCTCCACTTT. Its translation is CASSQETGNSPLHF.

Comments on this clone: At one end the junction does not follow the germline gene, possibly because of a read error. The CDR3 bases are TGTGCCAGCAGTCGACAGGCCCGCGTGGTATTT. The encoded protein is CASSRQARVVF. V usage is TRBV28 and J usage is TRBJ1-1, with D possibly TRBD1 on 6 matching bases. The CDR3 spans 11 residues. CDR1 is MDHEN and CDR2 is SYDVKM in the germline V gene.

The chain couples TRBV13 to TRBJ2-7, with no clear D. This CDR3 comprises 13 residues. The germline V gene has CDR1 PRHDT and CDR2 FYEKMQ (reference sequence). With 2 bases removed from V and 7 bases from J, the gap between germline ends came to 12 bases. The CDR3 is CASSLSSSWEQYF. CDR3 DNA sequence: TGTGCCAGCAGCTTAAGCTCTAGTTGGGAGCAGTACTTC.

The chain uses TRBV10-1 and TRBJ1-2; D gene unclear. CDR1 is WNHNN and CDR2 is SYGVQD in the germline V gene (reference sequence). Trimming removed 4 bases from V and 1 base from J, with 16 bases in between. CDR3 length equals 16 residues. The CDR3 here is CASSGLRSLLNYGYTF. In nucleotides, the CDR3 is TGCGCCAGCAGTGGCCTTAGATCCCTCCTTAACTATGGCTACACCTTC.

The V gene is TRBV15, the J gene TRBJ2-5, with 12 bases aligning to TRBD2. CDR1 LNHNV and CDR2 YYDKDF come from the germline V gene (reference sequence). With V trimmed by 0 bases and J by 4 bases, 9 bases remained unmatched. This CDR3 comprises 18 residues. CDR3 coding DNA: TGTGCCACCAGCAGAGAAGGGGCTAGCGGGGGGGCGGTAGAGACCCAGTACTTC. Translated, it gives CATSREGASGGAVETQYF.

The V call is TRBV4-1, the J call TRBJ1-2, with D perhaps matching TRBD1 (6 bases). Trimming cost V 0 bases and J 7 bases, with 12 bases left between them. Germline V gene data show CDR1 as MGHRA and CDR2 as YSYEKL. This CDR3 has 14 residues. CDR3 loop: CASSQDQGQGGYTF. The CDR3 coding sequence is TGCGCCAGCAGCCAAGATCAGGGGCAGGGTGGCTACACCTTC.

The rearrangement joins TRBV11-2 to TRBJ1-5, with 7 bases fitting TRBD1. Per germline, CDR1 SGHAT and CDR2 FQNNGV. The CDR3 spans 14 residues. J lost 6 bases, V lost 7 bases, and 9 bases had no gene match. CDR3 sequence: CASNLGAGGQPQHF. CDR3 coding DNA: TGTGCCAGCAACCTTGGGGCAGGGGGTCAGCCCCAGCATTTT.

This chain uses TRBV30 with TRBJ1-2; TRBD1 is a possible D gene (5 bases). This CDR3 spans 11 amino acids. Germline CDR1 and CDR2: GTSNPN and SVGIG (reference sequence). CDR3 nucleotides: TGTGTCGGACGTGCTGGGGGGGGCTACACCTTC. Translating gives CVGRAGGGYTF.

The V gene is TRBV19, the J gene TRBJ1-5; possible D gene TRBD1, 5 bases. This CDR3 has 16 amino acids. Germline V gene data show CDR1 as LNHDA and CDR2 as SQIVND (reference sequence). Trimming pared 7 bases from V and 4 bases from J, leaving 20 bases between. Here the CDR3 reads CASTPYLLGGNQPQHF. DNA for the CDR3: TGTGCCAGTACCCCATACCTCCTTGGGGGGAATCAGCCCCAGCATTTT.

The chain uses TRBV19 and TRBJ2-2; tentative D call: TRBD2 (6 bases). CDR3 length: 16 amino acids. V lost 3 bases and J lost 1, with 12 bases in between. CDR1 and CDR2 from the germline V gene are LNHDA and SQIVND (reference sequence). The CDR3 bases are TGTGCCAGTAGTATCGGGGGACTTCTGAACACCGGGGAGCTGTTTTTT. Translation: CASSIGGLLNTGELFF.

This clone occurred a few times. CDR3 coding DNA: TGTGCCAGCAGCGAGAGAGGACAGTACCACGAGCAGTACTTC. It translates to CASSERGQYHEQYF. This sequence joins TRBV7-9 and TRBJ2-7, with D possibly TRBD1 on 6 matching bases. V was trimmed by 5 bases and J by 5 bases, leaving 16 bases between them. The CDR3 spans 14 residues. Germline CDR1 reads SEHNR; CDR2 reads FQNEAQ (reference sequence).

The chain carries TRBV9 and TRBJ2-2, with 7 bases matching TRBD2. J gave up 5 bases and V 2 bases, and 3 bases lay outside the gene matches. Germline V gives CDR1 SGDLS, CDR2 YYNGEE. The CDR3 is made up of 14 amino acids. CDR3 region: CASSVGGRTGELFF. The CDR3 DNA reads TGTGCCAGCAGCGTGGGCGGGAGAACCGGGGAGCTGTTTTTT.

This clone was counted once. The genes are TRBV2 and TRBJ1-2; D may be TRBD1 (6 bases). The CDR3 sequence is 14 residues long. V lost 5 bases and J 4 bases, leaving 14 bases between the germline ends. The germline CDR1 and CDR2 sequences are SNHLY and FYNNEI. CDR3 protein: CASSWTVSSYGYTF. In nucleotides, the CDR3 is TGTGCCAGCAGTTGGACAGTCTCCTCCTATGGCTACACCTTC.

The chain carries TRBV5-1 and TRBJ2-1, with 8 nucleotides matching TRBD2. Looked up from germline, CDR1 is SGHRS and CDR2 is YFSETQ. With 0 bases clipped from V and 0 bases from J, the junction kept 2 bases outside the gene matches. The CDR3 contains 16 residues. The CDR3 DNA sequence: TGCGCCAGCAGCTTGGCCGGGGGGGTCTCCTACAATGAGCAGTTCTTC. Translating it yields CASSLAGGVSYNEQFF.

The chain couples TRBV2 to TRBJ1-6; possible D gene TRBD1, 5 bases. In germline, CDR1 is SNHLY, CDR2 FYNNEI. The CDR3 is 13 residues long. Trimming stripped 7 bases from V and 10 bases from J, with 14 bases between. DNA of the CDR3: TGTGCCAGCATTGGGGCCCCAAAATCACCCCTCCACTTT. This gives the protein CASIGAPKSPLHF.

J is TRBJ2-3 and V is TRBV10-3; 15 nucleotides align to TRBD2. CDR3 length: 15 amino acids. With 10 bases clipped from V and 2 bases from J, the junction kept 4 bases outside the gene matches. CDR1 is ENHRY and CDR2 is SYGVKD in the germline V gene. The CDR3 sequence is CASRTSGGATDTQYF. The CDR3 DNA reads TGTGCCAGCCGGACTAGCGGGGGGGCCACAGATACGCAGTATTTT.